This record concerns one T cell receptor beta chain sequence. The antigen remains undetermined. This sample stems from a study of OX40 agonist ivuxolimab in advanced cancers. General study points: At doses 0.1 to 3.0 mg/kg, CD4+ and CD8+ clones expanded. CD8+ T cells averaged more expanded clones than CD4+. There were also nonresponders showing low normalized T-cell clonal expansion.

The CDR3 covers 14 residues. The ends were cut back, 3 bases at V and 0 bases at J, with 9 bases in the middle. Germline V CDR1 and CDR2: MDHEN, SYDVKM. Measured with immunoSEQ multiplex PCR; TCRdb has only the in-frame clones, and not every one. The sample records about 91,000 clones, 85% to 90% being singletons. Sampled blood was obtained at baseline, cycle 4 day 1, and cycle 7 day 1. This TCR derives from an adult with an advanced solid tumor such as melanoma, head and neck, liver or kidney cancer. Sequencing was performed on CD4+ or CD8+ T cells sorted from blood, taken in a trial of the OX40 agonist ivuxolimab. The rearrangement links TRBV28 to TRBJ2-7; no definite D call. The chain's CDR3 is CASSLLIGSYEQYF. In DNA, the CDR3 is TGTGCCAGCAGTTTGCTAATTGGCTCCTACGAGCAGTACTTC.